The next 9 T cell receptor beta chains were all read from a single sample in a study of blood T cell repertoires in COVID-19. Clones were sequenced by immunoSEQ multiplex PCR, and TCRdb holds only the in-frame ones, with some missing. The table lists more than 250,000 clones, around 90% of them singletons, with over 5% in the top ten. Sequences were obtained from peripheral blood. Every receptor here comes from a woman aged 50 to 65 with COVID-19, enrolled during active disease.

The chain recombines TRBV9 with TRBJ2-7; D perhaps matches TRBD1 (5 bases). The CDR3 is 15 amino acids. Trimming removed 0 bases at V and 2 bases at J, with 12 bases between. The germline V gene has CDR1 SGDLS and CDR2 YYNGEE. In DNA form, the CDR3 reads TGTGCCAGCAGCGTAGCGCAGGGCACCCCCTACGAGCAGTACTTC. Protein: CASSVAQGTPYEQYF.

Only one count was recorded for this clone. The chain uses TRBV27 and TRBJ1-2; a possible D gene is TRBD1 (5 bases). Germline values: CDR1 MNHEY, CDR2 SMNVEV (reference sequence). The CDR3 covers 10 residues. V was trimmed by 5 bases and J by 7 bases, leaving 5 bases between them. In DNA form, the CDR3 reads TGTGCCAGCAGTCAGGGTGGCTACACCTTC. Residues: CASSQGGYTF.

This clone has just one count. The chain links TRBV2 to TRBJ2-3, with 9 bases aligning to TRBD1. The J segment lost 2 bases and the V segment lost 5 bases, leaving 11 bases of the junction unmatched. The CDR3 is 17 residues long. Germline assignment: CDR1 SNHLY and CDR2 FYNNEI. In nucleotides, the CDR3 is TGTGCCAGCAGTACACGATCCGGGACAGGGATCACAGATACGCAGTATTTT. This sequence encodes CASSTRSGTGITDTQYF.

This clone was detected only a few times. The V gene is TRBV9, the J gene TRBJ2-1; D remains unclear. The CDR3 totals 16 residues. Trimming pared 0 bases from V and 7 bases from J, leaving 17 bases between. The V gene's germline CDR1 is SGDLS and CDR2 YYNGEE. The CDR3 DNA is TGTGCCAGCAGCGTAGATCCTAGGAAGCTCTATAATGAGCAGTTCTTC. It yields the protein CASSVDPRKLYNEQFF.

The chain is built from TRBV5-1 and TRBJ2-3; D uncertain. V dropped 1 base and J dropped 1 base, with 13 bases sitting between them. The CDR3 is 16 residues long. The germline V gene encodes CDR1 SGHRS and CDR2 YFSETQ. CDR3 residues: CASSLTYVKRTDTQYF. CDR3 sequence (DNA): TGCGCCAGCAGCTTGACCTATGTCAAGCGCACAGATACGCAGTATTTT.

The chain combines TRBV27 with TRBJ2-1; tentative D call: TRBD2 (6 bases). Germline CDR1 and CDR2: MNHEY and SMNVEV (reference sequence). The V end lost 6 bases, the J end lost 3 bases, and 15 bases lay between the germline ends. The CDR3 covers 15 residues. The CDR3 loop reads CASSPGRPLYNEQFF. CDR3 nucleotides: TGTGCCAGCAGCCCGGGGAGGCCGCTCTACAATGAGCAGTTCTTC.

The chain uses TRBV5-1 and TRBJ2-1; 10 bases agree with TRBD2. V lost 0 bases and J lost 4; bases outside the gene matches: 10. The CDR3 loop spans 18 amino acids. Germline assignment: CDR1 SGHRS and CDR2 YFSETQ. The CDR3 sequence is CASSLATRLAGVYNEQFF. CDR3 sequence (DNA): TGCGCCAGCAGCTTGGCGACAAGGCTAGCGGGAGTTTACAATGAGCAGTTCTTC.

CDR3 residues: CASGSLGQGRADTQYF. In DNA form, the CDR3 reads TGTGCTAGTGGTTCTCTAGGACAGGGGCGGGCAGATACGCAGTATTTT. The chain combines TRBV12-5 with TRBJ2-3, with 9 bases matching TRBD1. The CDR3 extends over 16 amino acids. Looked up from germline, CDR1 is LGHNT and CDR2 is FRNRAP. Losses at the gene ends were 4 bases for V and 4 bases for J; bases not matched to a gene: 9.

The chain links TRBV27 to TRBJ1-5, with TRBD1 identical over 7 bases. Germline CDR1 MNHEY, CDR2 SMNVEV (reference sequence). This CDR3 region has 17 residues. Trimming took 4 bases from V and 4 from J; bases not matched to a gene: 13. Here the CDR3 reads CASSSWTGGGGNQPQHF. The CDR3, as DNA: TGTGCCAGCAGTTCTTGGACAGGAGGGGGTGGGAATCAGCCCCAGCATTTT.